Each of the 16 T cell receptor beta chains below was sequenced from the same sample in a study of identical twins. TCRdb reanalysed the 5' RACE reads using MiXCR and keeps one entry per CDR3 protein. The sample contains around 650,000 distinct CDR3 sequences, roughly 6.6% of which appear only once. The sample was also reused in another study, on yellow fever vaccine responses in identical twins.

Material for sequencing was PBMCs. The source of these receptors is a woman aged 18-30 years in good health.

This chain connects TRBV20-1 to TRBJ2-1, with D perhaps matching TRBD2 (6 bases). The germline CDR1 and CDR2 sequences are DFQATT and SNEGSKA (reference sequence). The V end was cut by 5 bases, the J end by 6 bases, with 17 bases between. The CDR3 has 14 residues. For the CDR3, the DNA is TGCAGTGCTCCAAGTCGGAGGGGTGTCAATGAGCAGTTCTTC. Translating it yields CSAPSRRGVNEQFF.

This clonotype was seen a few times. The V call is TRBV12-5, the J call TRBJ1-1, with D possibly matching TRBD1 (5 bases). The CDR3 extends over 14 amino acids. Looked up from germline, CDR1 is LGHNT and CDR2 is FRNRAP. Trimming stripped 6 bases from V and 1 base from J, with 12 bases between. CDR3 residues: CASGGGPQNTEAFF. In DNA form, the CDR3 reads TGTGCTAGTGGGGGGGGACCCCAGAACACTGAAGCTTTCTTT.

V gene TRBV11-2 combines with J gene TRBJ2-1, with D maybe TRBD2 (6 bases). Germline CDR1 is SGHAT and CDR2 is FQNNGV. The CDR3 has 13 residues. V lost 6 bases, J lost 5 bases, and 11 bases lay in between. DNA for the CDR3: TGTGCCAGCAGACCCGGGGGACACAATGAGCAGTTCTTC. Translated, it gives CASRPGGHNEQFF.

The chain couples TRBV12-3 or TRBV12-4 to TRBJ1-1; 9 bases are a match to TRBD1. The CDR3 has 14 residues. V shed 6 bases and J 5 bases; nucleotides not matched to a gene: 7. The chain's CDR3 is CASRTQDRGTEAFF. The CDR3 coding sequence is TGTGCCAGCAGGACTCAAGACAGGGGGACTGAAGCTTTCTTT.

This clonotype was detected only a few times. CDR3 sequence reads: CASLTGVAGGTEQFF. CDR3 coding DNA: TGCGCCAGCCTTACCGGGGTAGCGGGGGGAACTGAGCAGTTCTTC. J is TRBJ2-1 and V is TRBV10-2; TRBD2 matches 10 bases. Germline V gives CDR1 WSHSY, CDR2 SAAADI. This CDR3 is 15 amino acids long. V was pared by 8 bases and J by 9 bases, with 13 bases of the junction left unmatched.

The rearrangement joins TRBV2 to TRBJ1-1; perhaps TRBD1 as D (6 bases). The CDR3 sequence is 15 residues long. Germline V gene sequence: CDR1 SNHLY, CDR2 FYNNEI. V was pared by 5 bases and J by 1 base, with 14 bases between. The CDR3 loop reads CASSSFRGANTEAFF. In nucleotides, the CDR3 is TGTGCCAGCAGTTCTTTTCGGGGGGCGAACACTGAAGCTTTCTTT.

At least ten counts were recorded for this clonotype. V usage is TRBV7-9 and J usage is TRBJ1-2, with no clear D. Germline assignment: CDR1 SEHNR and CDR2 FQNEAQ (reference sequence). Trimming shortened V by 2 bases and J by 7 bases, and 14 bases separated the two germline ends. The CDR3 is 14 amino acids. The CDR3 DNA reads TGTGCCAGCAGCTTAAATGACGAGGGAGCTGGCTACACCTTC. Its translation: CASSLNDEGAGYTF.

This clonotype was seen a few times. The chain carries TRBV12-3 or TRBV12-4 and TRBJ2-3; 8 bases agree with TRBD2. This CDR3 is 17 amino acids long. The trim removed 2 bases at V and 0 bases at J, leaving 7 bases unmatched. CDR3: CASSLRSGGVSTDTQYF. The CDR3 DNA is TGTGCCAGCAGTTTAAGATCGGGGGGGGTTAGCACAGATACGCAGTATTTT.

V usage is TRBV24-1 and J usage is TRBJ2-7; tentative D call: TRBD2 (5 bases). Between the trimmed V and J ends, which lost 2 bases and 3 bases, there was a span of 13 bases. The CDR3 contains 15 residues. Germline V lookup: CDR1 KGHDR, CDR2 SFDVKD. CDR3: CATSDSDGLIYEQYV. The CDR3, as DNA: TGTGCCACCAGTGATTCGGACGGACTGATCTACGAGCAGTACGTC.

The rearrangement joins TRBV18 to TRBJ2-7; D is possibly TRBD1 or TRBD2 (5 bases each). The CDR3 contains 15 residues. Germline V gives CDR1 KGHSH, CDR2 LQKENI. V shed 6 bases and J shed 3 bases, with 18 bases lying between them. CDR3 in amino acids: CASSLSPGTNYEQYV. As DNA, the CDR3 is TGTGCCAGCTCCCTAAGTCCCGGGACGAACTACGAGCAGTACGTC.

This clonotype was recorded at least ten times. V and J are TRBV6-5 and TRBJ1-1; tentatively, D is TRBD1 (5 bases). The V and J ends lost 2 bases and 2 bases respectively, with 15 bases between them. The germline V gene encodes CDR1 MNHEY and CDR2 SVGAGI. The length of the CDR3 is 16 residues. The CDR3, as DNA: TGTGCCAGCAGTTACGGGAGGGGCTTTTCAAACACTGAAGCTTTCTTT. Translating gives CASSYGRGFSNTEAFF.

This clonotype has only a few counts. The chain links TRBV24-1 to TRBJ2-2; either TRBD1 or TRBD2 may supply D (5 bases each). This CDR3 contains 16 residues. Germline V gene lookup returns CDR1 KGHDR and CDR2 SFDVKD. V dropped 2 bases and J dropped 5 bases, with 14 bases sitting between them. The DNA for the CDR3 is TGTGCCACCAGTGATTCCTACGGGACGCAAACCGGGGAGCTGTTTTTT. Translating it yields CATSDSYGTQTGELFF.

Only a few counts were recorded for this clonotype. CDR3 loop: CASSSGQGLRAGTGELFF. The CDR3, as DNA: TGTGCCAGCAGCTCAGGACAGGGTTTAAGGGCTGGCACCGGGGAGCTGTTTTTT. The chain joins TRBV11-2 to TRBJ2-2; 8 positions match TRBD1. V lost 4 bases, J lost 4 bases, and 14 bases stayed unmatched. Germline V gene lookup returns CDR1 SGHAT and CDR2 FQNNGV. The CDR3 runs to 18 residues.

The rearrangement links TRBV2 to TRBJ1-5; TRBD1 matches at 12 bases. V lost 8 bases and J lost 7; bases outside the gene matches: 6. The CDR3 is 14 amino acids. Germline lookup yields CDR1 SNHLY and CDR2 FYNNEI. The CDR3 DNA reads as TGTGCCAGCGGGGACAGGGGGCTTGGGCAGCCCCAGCATTTT. This encodes CASGDRGLGQPQHF.

On this clonotype: The junction does not match germline at one end; this may be a read error. The rearrangement uses TRBV12-3 or TRBV12-4 and TRBJ2-1; 8 nucleotides line up with TRBD2. This CDR3 has 16 residues. CDR3 nucleotides: TGTGCCAGCAGCCCTAGCGGGTCCAGCTCCTACAATGGGCAGTTCTTC. Its protein is CASSPSGSSSYNGQFF.

This clonotype has just a few counts. The DNA of the CDR3 is TGTGCCAGCAGTTCCGTAGACAATGAGCAGTTCTTC. Amino acid sequence: CASSSVDNEQFF. The chain combines TRBV27 with TRBJ2-1; D remains ambiguous. Germline CDR1 MNHEY, CDR2 SMNVEV (reference sequence). This CDR3 region has 12 residues. V dropped 4 bases and J dropped 5 bases, with 6 bases sitting between them.